The next 14 T cell receptor beta chains were all read from a single sample in a study of cytomegalovirus exposure and HLA in healthy donors. Libraries were prepared by immunoSEQ multiplex PCR; TCRdb keeps only in-frame clonotypes and omits some of them. Counted here are about 160,000 clones, 89% occurring once; the ten biggest clones make up 10%. The sequencing sample was made of PBMCs. Every receptor here comes from a woman between 18 and 30 years old in good health and CMV-seropositive.

CDR3 in amino acids: CASSVGWTEAFF. CDR3 DNA: TGTGCCAGCAGTGTCGGGTGGACTGAAGCTTTCTTT. The chain has TRBV25-1 and TRBJ1-1; no firm D call. The V end lost 4 bases, the J end lost 5 bases, and 8 bases lay between the germline ends. The CDR3 spans 12 residues. The germline V gene has CDR1 MGHDK and CDR2 SYGVNS.

V gene TRBV5-1 combines with J gene TRBJ2-1; perhaps TRBD2 as D (5 bases). V lost 1 base to trimming and J lost 3 bases, with 14 bases between them. Germline-derived CDR1 and CDR2 are SGHRS and YFSETQ. CDR3 size: 16 residues. The CDR3 is CASSLLAGRDYNEQFF. The DNA of the CDR3 is TGCGCCAGCAGCTTGTTAGCCGGTCGGGACTACAATGAGCAGTTCTTC.

CDR3 coding DNA: TGTGCCAGCAGCTTGGCTAGACAGGGAAGAGAAAAACTGTTTTTT. The encoded protein is CASSLARQGREKLFF. The chain joins TRBV5-8 to TRBJ1-4; 7 bases agree with TRBD1. There are 15 residues in the CDR3. The trim removed 0 bases at V and 8 bases at J, leaving 7 bases unmatched. The germline gives CDR1 SGHTS, CDR2 YDEGEE. The entire variable domain, with the rest obtained from reference TRBV5-8 and TRBJ1-4, is as follows: EAGVTQSPTHLIKTRGQQATLRCSPISGHTSVYWYQQALGLGLQFLLWYDEGEERNRGNFPPRFSGRQFPNYSSELNVNALELEDSALYLCASSLARQGREKLFFGSGTQLSVL.

V is TRBV29-1 and J is TRBJ2-7, with a weak D call TRBD2 (6 bases). The germline gives CDR1 SQVTM, CDR2 ANQGSEA. V shed 6 bases and J shed 7 bases, with 22 bases lying between them. This CDR3 is built from 14 residues. CDR3 loop: CSVVEGQRTREQYF. In nucleotides, the CDR3 is TGCAGCGTAGTGGAGGGCCAAAGGACGCGGGAGCAGTACTTC.

V and J are TRBV6-5 and TRBJ1-1, with D possibly being TRBD1 (6 bases). The CDR3 has 13 amino acids. V lost 0 bases to trimming and J lost 8 bases, with 10 bases between them. Germline V gene lookup returns CDR1 MNHEY and CDR2 SVGAGI. This CDR3 reads CASSYSKGQEAFF. The CDR3 coding sequence is TGTGCCAGCAGTTACTCGAAAGGACAGGAAGCTTTCTTT.

The chain has TRBV11-2 and TRBJ2-7, with D possibly TRBD1 on 5 matching bases. The V gene lost 1 base and the J gene lost 13 bases, with 14 bases spanning the gap. Germline CDR1 is SGHAT and CDR2 is FQNNGV. The CDR3 sequence is 12 residues long. The CDR3 protein is CASSLGGLMGYF. CDR3 in DNA: TGTGCCAGCAGCTTAGGGGGCCTCATGGGCTACTTC.

The gene calls are TRBV5-1 and TRBJ1-1, with 9 bases aligning to TRBD1. There are 15 residues in the CDR3. J lost 4 bases, V lost 4 bases, and 8 bases had no gene match. Germline V CDR1 and CDR2: SGHRS, YFSETQ. CDR3 in amino acids: CASSVSGTGTTEAFF. The CDR3 DNA reads TGCGCCAGCAGCGTATCCGGGACAGGGACCACTGAAGCTTTCTTT.

This clone was picked up many times. The V gene is TRBV11-2, the J gene TRBJ2-5; TRBD1 agrees at 8 bases. CDR3 length: 14 residues. Germline CDR1 is SGHAT and CDR2 is FQNNGV. V dropped 3 bases and J dropped 5; count of bases not matched to a gene: 5. CDR3 loop: CASSLDRVGETQYF. The CDR3 DNA is TGTGCCAGCAGCTTGGACAGGGTTGGTGAGACCCAGTACTTC.

The V and J genes are TRBV6-6 and TRBJ1-3; 7 bases agree with TRBD1. V lost 5 bases, J lost 0 bases, and 4 bases stayed unmatched. This CDR3 comprises 15 residues. From germline, CDR1 is MNHNY and CDR2 SVGAGI (reference sequence). In DNA form, the CDR3 reads TGTGCCAGCAGTCTTACAGGGGCCTCTGGAAACACCATATATTTT. This codes for CASSLTGASGNTIYF.

The chain is built from TRBV9 and TRBJ2-1, with TRBD2 identical over 8 bases. The CDR3 totals 16 residues. The germline CDR1 and CDR2 sequences are SGDLS and YYNGEE. V lost 1 base and J lost 5; bases outside the gene matches: 8. CDR3 bases: TGTGCCAGCAGCGTAAGAGAAGGACTAGCAAACAATGAGCAGTTCTTC. It specifies CASSVREGLANNEQFF.

The V and J genes are TRBV10-1 and TRBJ2-5, with D hard to call. V lost 10 bases and J lost 1, with 13 bases in between. This CDR3 has 13 amino acids. Germline values: CDR1 WNHNN, CDR2 SYGVQD (reference sequence). The CDR3 here is CATQQAPQETQYF. CDR3 coding DNA: TGCGCCACCCAGCAAGCGCCCCAAGAGACCCAGTACTTC.

V and J are TRBV11-3 and TRBJ2-1; TRBD1 matches at 8 bases. This CDR3 has 14 amino acids. Germline assignment: CDR1 SGHNT and CDR2 YENEEA. V shed 1 base, J shed 4 bases, and the junction held 0 bases outside the gene matches. The CDR3 DNA follows: TGTGCCAGCAGCTTAGGGGACAGGTACAATGAGCAGTTCTTC. This codes for CASSLGDRYNEQFF.

V gene TRBV7-9 combines with J gene TRBJ1-5; no firm D call. CDR1 is SEHNR, CDR2 FQNEAQ, per germline (reference sequence). This CDR3 is 12 amino acids long. V was shortened by 3 bases and J by 4 bases, with 4 bases between the two germline ends. Written as DNA, the CDR3 is TGTGCCAGCAGCTTCCCAAATCAGCCCCAGCATTTT. Protein: CASSFPNQPQHF.

This rearrangement joins TRBV7-9 to TRBJ2-1, with TRBD2 matching 13 bases. CDR1 and CDR2 from the germline V gene are SEHNR and FQNEAQ (reference sequence). The ends lost 5 bases at V and 5 bases at J; junction bases unmatched: 6. This CDR3 region has 16 residues. The CDR3 protein is CASSHTSGRADNEQFF. The DNA of the CDR3 is TGTGCCAGCAGCCATACTAGCGGGAGGGCCGACAATGAGCAGTTCTTC.